A selection of T cell receptor beta chains follows, all from one sample in a study of OX40 agonist ivuxolimab in advanced cancers. Only in-frame clones appear in the TCRdb table, and some are missing; sequencing was by immunoSEQ multiplex PCR. The sample records more than 45,000 clones, 60% to 80% being singletons. The material sequenced was CD4+ or CD8+ T cells sorted from blood, taken in a trial of the OX40 agonist ivuxolimab. The receptors were gathered from an adult with an advanced solid tumor such as melanoma, head and neck, liver or kidney cancer. CDR3s include the opening cysteine and the closing phenylalanine or tryptophan.

CDR3aa,v_gene,j_gene
CASSQPTSGRTFYNEQFF,TRBV19,TRBJ2-1
CASSLAGGSLVNEQFF,TRBV7-6,TRBJ2-1
CASSPSWNEQFF,TRBV18,TRBJ2-1
CAISPGQGNYGYTF,TRBV10-3,TRBJ1-2
CASSASPTGTGVYGYTF,TRBV9,TRBJ1-2
CASSLLVGRGVDTQYF,TRBV27,TRBJ2-3
CATSTALTNEKLFF,TRBV15,TRBJ1-4
CASRSTPNTEAFF,TRBV18,TRBJ1-1
CASKSGLSNTGELFF,TRBV2,TRBJ2-2
CASSRGLIETQYF,TRBV2,TRBJ2-5
CASSREGATNEKLFF,TRBV19,TRBJ1-4
CATSRDQDRGPSYEQYF,TRBV15,TRBJ2-7
CASSLFGGDLLFF,TRBV5-1,TRBJ1-4
CASSPGLAGGSDTQYF,TRBV5-1,TRBJ2-3
CASRGPRGTGGEAFF,TRBV2,TRBJ1-1
CASSPRPGLAANEKLFF,TRBV11-2,TRBJ1-4
CASSFSGQETQYF,TRBV7-3,TRBJ2-5
CASSLLVSGSYGYTF,TRBV28,TRBJ1-2
CTSSQGLPLPSYEQYF,TRBV1,TRBJ2-7
CASNSAGVQPQHF,TRBV2,TRBJ1-5
CASGSDYGYTF,TRBV6-5,TRBJ1-2
CASSQGLHLAYSNQPQHF,TRBV5-6,TRBJ1-5
CASSFDREGKLFF,TRBV5-4,TRBJ1-4
CASSLKETQYF,TRBV7-8,TRBJ2-5
CASSLAALAVQFF,TRBV7-9,TRBJ2-1
CASSPGTENTGELFF,TRBV7-8,TRBJ2-2
CASSLTRDTGELFF,TRBV2,TRBJ2-2
CASRGTGALETQYF,TRBV28,TRBJ2-5
CASSHKKTEYSSSGANVLTF,TRBV7-6,TRBJ2-6
CASSVRRTNTGELFF,TRBV6-1,TRBJ2-2
CASSSIQETQYF,TRBV7-6,TRBJ2-5
CASSFFPVTGNTEAFF,TRBV5-1,TRBJ1-1
CASSLRRERRRNEQFF,TRBV27,TRBJ2-1
CASSPYRGNIAEAFF,TRBV5-1,TRBJ1-1
CASSWGPDTEAFF,TRBV7-9,TRBJ1-1
CASSLGQDYNSPLHF,TRBV7-8,TRBJ1-6
CASSLAGTEGQPQHF,TRBV7-8,TRBJ1-5
CASSTTRQKNTEAFF,TRBV5-1,TRBJ1-1
CASSEDLRARETQYF,TRBV2,TRBJ2-5
CASSQRQGADRDYGYTF,TRBV27,TRBJ1-2
CASSSTRGGNEKLFF,TRBV28,TRBJ1-4
CASTGVPTGELFF,TRBV6-1,TRBJ2-2
CASSPGASNTGELFF,TRBV6-1,TRBJ2-2
CASSFASQETQYF,TRBV5-1,TRBJ2-5
CASSLITGLRAGELFF,TRBV7-8,TRBJ2-2
CASSQASGLNTDTQYF,TRBV4-1,TRBJ2-3
CASSNNRGSNTGELFF,TRBV19,TRBJ2-2
CASRSDSLYGYTF,TRBV28,TRBJ1-2
CASSLRDLGYGYTF,TRBV28,TRBJ1-2
CASSVGRTNTEAFF,TRBV9,TRBJ1-1
CASSPRTTQETQYF,TRBV18,TRBJ2-5
CASSPLTGVSNGYTF,TRBV4-1,TRBJ1-2
CASSSREGRNSEQYF,TRBV7-8,TRBJ2-7
CASSSPGLAAGGETQYF,TRBV5-1,TRBJ2-5
CASSSWTGGSYEQYF,TRBV5-4,TRBJ2-7
CASSVAGALNTEAFF,TRBV2,TRBJ1-1
CASSLDMGRSGYTF,TRBV11-2,TRBJ1-2
CASSLKGGGSSYEQYF,TRBV27,TRBJ2-7
CASNNLDPSTDTQYF,TRBV6-6,TRBJ2-3
CASTSHGTGDTEAFF,TRBV28,TRBJ1-1